This TCR beta chain was documented in a study of metastatic and nonmetastatic thyroid tumors. On the study more broadly: Repertoire data that came from the blood and tumor or nodule tissue of malignant and benign thyroid patients were compared. The study, taken as a whole, reports: Within blood and tumor, benign nodules reportedly had significantly lower TCR beta diversity than malignant thyroid tumors did.

The CDR3 loop spans 12 amino acids. Germline V gene sequence: CDR1 DFQATT, CDR2 SNEGSKA (reference sequence). The V end lost 6 bases, the J end lost 10 bases, and 16 bases lay between the germline ends. About this clone itself: The antigen remains undetermined.

Among the patients, none had received any treatment before thyroid surgery. Under the authors' procedure: What underpinned the distant-metastasis classifier for papillary thyroid cancer was the set of CDR3 differences across clinicopathological groups. TCRdb reprocessed the PCR reads via MiXCR. TCRdb, not the authors, supplied the V and J calls. Of approximately 58,000 clones listed, 20% to 25% are singletons. The chain carries TRBV20-1 and TRBJ2-1; D call uncertain. Material for sequencing was blood. The origin of this receptor is a female donor with papillary thyroid cancer or a benign thyroid nodule (not recorded which). Some clones in this sample may be carry-over from other donors' samples. For the CDR3, the DNA is TGCAGTGCCAGTACATACTACTGGGAGCAGTTCTTC. It codes for CSASTYYWEQFF.